Presented here are 24 T cell receptor beta chains from one specimen sequenced in a study of T-cell memory formation after mild COVID-19. A single record per CDR3 protein comes from TCRdb applying MiXCR to the 5' RACE reads. This table holds roughly 250 distinct CDR3 sequences, 90% to 95% found once. Material for sequencing was PBMCs or a T cell subset sorted from them (not recorded which). These receptors were obtained from an adult who had mild COVID-19 (a few samples of this study predate the infection). Cell type and time point are not known.

This clonotype came up once. The rearrangement joins TRBV5-1 to TRBJ1-2, with 8 bases identical to TRBD1. Trimming took 1 base from V and 8 from J; bases not matched to a gene: 4. The CDR3 runs 13 residues. Germline lookup yields CDR1 SGHRS and CDR2 YFSETQ. Written as DNA, the CDR3 is TGCGCCAGCAGCTTGCCACAGGGGGACGGCTACACCTTC. It translates to CASSLPQGDGYTF.

This rearrangement joins TRBV5-1 to TRBJ2-7, with TRBD1 matching over 8 bases. The germline gives CDR1 SGHRS, CDR2 YFSETQ. The CDR3 length is 14 residues. CDR3 sequence: CASSLTSGTGTLFV. The DNA for the CDR3 is TGCGCCAGCAGCTTGACCTCCGGGACAGGCACATTGTTCGTC.

The J gene is TRBJ1-4, the V gene TRBV12-3 or TRBV12-4; D remains ambiguous. The CDR3 runs 14 residues. V gave up 6 bases and J gave up 7 bases, with 15 bases separating them. The CDR3 protein is CASRYQVASEKLFF. CDR3 DNA: TGTGCCAGCAGGTACCAAGTCGCAAGTGAAAAACTGTTTTTT.

With respect to this clonotype: The junction departs from the called germline gene at one end, perhaps through a read error. The V and J genes are TRBV4-2 and TRBJ2-1, with D possibly called TRBD1 or TRBD2 (5 bases each). CDR1 LGHNA and CDR2 YNFKEQ come from the germline V gene. The length of the CDR3 is 15 residues. In DNA, the CDR3 is TGTGCCGGCAGCAACCGGGACCAGAGGGACAATGAGCAGTTCTTC. It codes for CAGSNRDQRDNEQFF.

The rearrangement uses TRBV20-1 and TRBJ2-1; 9 nucleotides align to TRBD1. The CDR3 length is 13 residues. The V segment lost 8 bases and the J segment 4 bases; nucleotides outside the gene matches: 6. CDR1 DFQATT and CDR2 SNEGSKA come from the germline V gene (reference sequence). CDR3 coding DNA: TGCAGTCAACAGGGGGCCTCGTACAATGAGCAGTTCTTC. Protein product: CSQQGASYNEQFF.

The CDR3 DNA reads as TGCGCCAGCAGCCAACCCGGGGGTGCCGAAGCTTTCTTT. Its translation: CASSQPGGAEAFF. The chain links TRBV4-3 to TRBJ1-1, with D maybe TRBD1 (5 bases). Per the germline V gene, CDR1 is LGHNA and CDR2 is YSLEER. This CDR3 spans 13 amino acids. V shed 2 bases and J shed 8 bases, with 12 bases lying between them.

The rearrangement links TRBV29-1 to TRBJ1-5; D is ambiguous. V was shortened by 5 bases and J by 2 bases, with 7 bases between the two germline ends. The CDR3 sequence is 12 residues long. Germline V gene lookup returns CDR1 SQVTM and CDR2 ANQGSEA. The CDR3 here is CSVQWGNQPQHF. The CDR3 nucleotides are TGCAGCGTTCAATGGGGCAATCAGCCCCAGCATTTT.

The CDR3 is CASSFYRGSSTGELFF. CDR3 nucleotide sequence: TGCGCCAGCAGCTTCTACAGGGGGAGTAGCACCGGGGAGCTGTTTTTT. V usage is TRBV5-1 and J usage is TRBJ2-2; 8 bases agree with TRBD1. The germline V gene has CDR1 SGHRS and CDR2 YFSETQ. The junction had 7 bases not matched to a gene; V was cut back by 2 bases and J by 4 bases. This CDR3 region has 16 residues. The full variable domain, completed using reference TRBV5-1 and TRBJ2-2, is KAGVTQTPRYLIKTRGQQVTLSCSPISGHRSVSWYQQTPGQGLQFLFEYFSETQRNKGNFPGRFSGRQFSNSRSEMNVSTLELGDSALYLCASSFYRGSSTGELFFGEGSRLTVL.

The chain couples TRBV20-1 to TRBJ2-5; D gene ambiguous. V was shortened by 4 bases and J by 1 base, with 1 base between the two germline ends. CDR1 DFQATT and CDR2 SNEGSKA come from the germline V gene (reference sequence). The CDR3 spans 10 residues. CDR3 in amino acids: CSATQETQYF. CDR3 DNA sequence: TGCAGTGCTACCCAAGAGACCCAGTACTTC.

Regarding this clonotype: At one of its ends the junction is not consistent with the germline gene, which may arise from a read error. This rearrangement joins TRBV5-1 to TRBJ2-1, with D perhaps matching TRBD1 (6 bases). The length of the CDR3 is 9 residues. CDR1 and CDR2 from the germline V gene are SGHRS and YFSETQ. CDR3 nucleotides: TGCGCCAGCAGCCCCCTGAGGGGGTTC. This codes for CASSPLRGF. The variable domain in full, completed from reference TRBV5-1 and TRBJ2-1, reads KAGVTQTPRYLIKTRGQQVTLSCSPISGHRSVSWYQQTPGQGLQFLFEYFSETQRNKGNFPGRFSGRQFSNSRSEMNVSTLELGDSALYLCASSPLRGFGPGTRLTVL.

V gene TRBV18 combines with J gene TRBJ2-7; TRBD2 matches at 10 bases. This CDR3 region has 14 residues. Germline V gives CDR1 KGHSH, CDR2 LQKENI. V lost 4 bases, J lost 3 bases, and 3 bases stayed unmatched. The CDR3 DNA reads TGTGCCAGCTCACTCGGACTAGCGGACTACGAGCAGTACTTC. Encoded protein: CASSLGLADYEQYF.

This chain uses TRBV18 with TRBJ1-5, with 12 bases lining up with TRBD1. The CDR3 has 16 residues. Trimming at V came to 3 bases and at J to 6 bases, leaving 6 bases not matched to a gene. The germline gives CDR1 KGHSH, CDR2 LQKENI. For the CDR3, the DNA is TGTGCCAGCTCACCGGGACAGGGGGCAAAAGGTCAGCCCCAGCATTTT. Amino acid sequence: CASSPGQGAKGQPQHF. Based on the CDR3 plus reference TRBV18 and TRBJ1-5, the full variable domain is NAGVMQNPRHLVRRRGQEARLRCSPMKGHSHVYWYRQLPEEGLKFMVYLQKENIIDESGMPKERFSAEFPKEGPSILRIQQVVRGDSAAYFCASSPGQGAKGQPQHFGDGTRLSIL.

The sample holds a few counts of this clonotype. The V gene is TRBV12-3 or TRBV12-4, the J gene TRBJ2-7; D is possibly TRBD1 (6 bases). This CDR3 is built from 14 residues. V was clipped by 1 base and J by 3 bases, with 10 bases between them. CDR3: CASSLERGSYEQYF. CDR3 in DNA: TGTGCCAGCAGTTTAGAGAGGGGGAGCTACGAGCAGTACTTC.

This sequence joins TRBV7-2 and TRBJ1-1; the match to TRBD1 covers 7 bases. With V trimmed by 3 bases and J by 4 bases, 14 bases remained unmatched. CDR3 length: 17 residues. The germline CDR1 and CDR2 sequences are SGHTA and FQGNSA. The DNA for the CDR3 is TGTGCCAGCAGCTTCGGTACCCTCGGCCGGACAGGCACTGAAGCTTTCTTT. Translated, it gives CASSFGTLGRTGTEAFF.

As concerns this clonotype: A read error may account for a junction end that differs from germline. The gene calls are TRBV2 and TRBJ2-2, with D unclear. This CDR3 contains 14 residues. The germline gives CDR1 SNHLY, CDR2 FYNNEI. The CDR3 DNA sequence: TGTGCCAGCAGTCTTCCGGGTGGCTACAATAAGCTGATTTTT. It encodes CASSLPGGYNKLIF. Supplemented by reference TRBV2 and TRBJ2-2, the full variable domain reads EPEVTQTPSHQVTQMGQEVILRCVPISNHLYFYWYRQILGQKVEFLVSFYNNEISEKSEIFDDQFSVERPDGSNFTLKIRSTKLEDSAMYFCASSLPGGYNKLIFGEGSRLTVL.

The rearrangement uses TRBV5-1 and TRBJ2-2; possible D gene TRBD2, 5 bases. CDR1 and CDR2 (germline): SGHRS, YFSETQ. Trimming removed 0 bases at V and 0 bases at J, with 6 bases between. The CDR3 consists of 15 residues. Here the CDR3 DNA reads TGCGCCAGCAGCTTGGCGGGAACGAACACCGGGGAGCTGTTTTTT. This sequence encodes CASSLAGTNTGELFF.

The V and J genes are TRBV6-1 and TRBJ2-2; perhaps TRBD2 as D (6 bases). This CDR3 region has 14 residues. Trimming took off 6 bases at V and 4 bases at J, with 12 bases between the two ends. The germline CDR1 and CDR2 sequences are MNHNS and SASEGT. The CDR3 nucleotides read TGTGCCAGCAGCCTCGGGGGAATCACCGGGGAGCTGTTTTTT. It specifies CASSLGGITGELFF.

V gene TRBV29-1 combines with J gene TRBJ1-1, with unresolved D. The V and J ends lost 6 bases and 2 bases respectively, with 19 bases between them. The CDR3 loop spans 15 amino acids. The germline CDR1 and CDR2 sequences are SQVTM and ANQGSEA. CDR3 coding DNA: TGCAGCGTGCGCGCGCCGTACAGCGGTAACACTGAAGCTTTCTTT. It translates to CSVRAPYSGNTEAFF.

This clonotype was observed a single time. The V and J genes are TRBV18 and TRBJ1-1; no clear D. CDR3 length: 13 amino acids. In germline, CDR1 is KGHSH, CDR2 LQKENI. V lost 6 bases to trimming and J lost 0 bases, with 8 bases between them. The DNA of the CDR3 is TGTGCCAGCTCTCCGGACCTGAACACTGAAGCTTTCTTT. Its protein product is CASSPDLNTEAFF.

The V and J genes are TRBV5-1 and TRBJ2-5; TRBD2 matches at 10 bases. There are 15 residues in the CDR3. Trimming cost V 1 base and J 5 bases; bases outside gene matches: 5. Per germline, CDR1 SGHRS and CDR2 YFSETQ. The CDR3 DNA is TGCGCCAGCAGCTTGAAGCGGGGGGGCCGGGAGACCCAGTACTTC. Encoded protein: CASSLKRGGRETQYF.

The genes are TRBV12-1 and TRBJ1-2; the listed D gene, TRBD1, was not tested against the DNA. TRBV12-1 is designated a pseudogene. The CDR3 has 13 residues. The CDR3 DNA follows: TGTGCCAGCAGCCCGGGACAACTCTATGGCTACACCTTC. Its protein product is CASSPGQLYGYTF.

This clonotype occurred once. The rearrangement links TRBV5-1 to TRBJ2-3, with 8 positions matching TRBD2. This CDR3 comprises 16 residues. CDR1 and CDR2 (germline): SGHRS, YFSETQ. V was pared by 0 bases and J by 4 bases, with 7 bases of the junction left unmatched. The CDR3 DNA reads as TGCGCCAGCAGCTTGGTGCCAGCGGGAGTATCAGATACGCAGTATTTT. Its protein product is CASSLVPAGVSDTQYF. The full variable domain, rest sourced from reference TRBV5-1 and TRBJ2-3, is KAGVTQTPRYLIKTRGQQVTLSCSPISGHRSVSWYQQTPGQGLQFLFEYFSETQRNKGNFPGRFSGRQFSNSRSEMNVSTLELGDSALYLCASSLVPAGVSDTQYFGPGTRLTVL.

The CDR3 region has the DNA TGTGCCAGCTCCGTGGACAGGGCCGCCAATTCACCCCTCCACTTT. It codes for CASSVDRAANSPLHF. The V gene is TRBV18, the J gene TRBJ1-6; 8 bases are shared with TRBD1. V shed 6 bases, J shed 7 bases, and the junction held 8 bases outside the gene matches. The CDR3 runs to 15 residues. Per germline, CDR1 KGHSH and CDR2 LQKENI.

The rearrangement links TRBV11-3 to TRBJ2-4; 7 positions match TRBD1. V shed 4 bases, J shed 3 bases, and the junction held 18 bases outside the gene matches. CDR1 is SGHNT, CDR2 YENEEA, per germline. The CDR3 length is 19 residues. Here the CDR3 reads CASSSHFASTGHGKNIQYF. CDR3 DNA sequence: TGTGCCAGCAGCTCGCACTTCGCCTCGACAGGGCATGGCAAAAACATTCAGTACTTC.